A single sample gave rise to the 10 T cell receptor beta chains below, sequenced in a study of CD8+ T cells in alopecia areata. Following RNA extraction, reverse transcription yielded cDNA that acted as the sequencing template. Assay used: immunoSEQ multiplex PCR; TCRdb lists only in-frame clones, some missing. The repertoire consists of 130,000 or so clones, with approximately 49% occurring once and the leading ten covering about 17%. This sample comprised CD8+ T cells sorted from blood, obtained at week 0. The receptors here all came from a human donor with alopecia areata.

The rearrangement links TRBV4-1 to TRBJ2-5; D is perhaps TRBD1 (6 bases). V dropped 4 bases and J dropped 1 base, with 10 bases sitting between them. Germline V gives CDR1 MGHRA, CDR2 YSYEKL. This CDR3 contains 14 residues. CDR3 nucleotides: TGCGCCAGCAGCCCGGGACACCTCCAAGAGACCCAGTACTTC. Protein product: CASSPGHLQETQYF.

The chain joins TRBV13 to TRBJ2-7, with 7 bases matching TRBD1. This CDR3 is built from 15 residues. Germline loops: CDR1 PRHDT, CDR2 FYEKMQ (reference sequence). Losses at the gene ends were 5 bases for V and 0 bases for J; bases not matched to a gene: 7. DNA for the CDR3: TGTGCCAGCAGCCCATACCGGGACAGCTCCTACGAGCAGTACTTC. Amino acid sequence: CASSPYRDSSYEQYF.

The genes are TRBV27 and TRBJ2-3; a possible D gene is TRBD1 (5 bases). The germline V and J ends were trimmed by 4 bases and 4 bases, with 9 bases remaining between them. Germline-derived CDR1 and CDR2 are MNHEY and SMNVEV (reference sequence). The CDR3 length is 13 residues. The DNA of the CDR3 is TGTGCCAGCAGTTGGGGCGGATCAGATACGCAGTATTTT. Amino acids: CASSWGGSDTQYF.

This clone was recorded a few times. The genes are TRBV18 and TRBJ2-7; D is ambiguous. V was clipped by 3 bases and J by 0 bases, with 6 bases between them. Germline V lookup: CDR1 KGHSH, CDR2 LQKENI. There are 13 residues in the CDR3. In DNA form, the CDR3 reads TGTGCCAGCTCACCCCAAGACTCCTACGAGCAGTACTTC. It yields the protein CASSPQDSYEQYF.

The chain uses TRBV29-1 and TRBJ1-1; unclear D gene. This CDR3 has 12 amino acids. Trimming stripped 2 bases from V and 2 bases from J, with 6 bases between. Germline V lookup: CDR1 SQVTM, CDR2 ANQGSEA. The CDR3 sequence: CSVETRNTEAFF. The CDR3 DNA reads TGCAGCGTTGAAACCCGAAACACTGAAGCTTTCTTT.

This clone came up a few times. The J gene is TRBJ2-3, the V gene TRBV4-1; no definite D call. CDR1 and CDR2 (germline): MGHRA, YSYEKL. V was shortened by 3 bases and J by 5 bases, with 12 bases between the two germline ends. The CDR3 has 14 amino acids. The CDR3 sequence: CASSQLTALDTQYF. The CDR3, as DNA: TGCGCCAGCAGCCAGTTAACGGCGCTAGATACGCAGTATTTT.

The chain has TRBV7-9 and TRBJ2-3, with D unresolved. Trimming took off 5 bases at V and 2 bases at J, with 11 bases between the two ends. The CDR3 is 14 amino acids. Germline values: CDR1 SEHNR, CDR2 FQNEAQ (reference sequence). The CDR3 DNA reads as TGTGCCAGCAGCCTTGCCCGTACCACAGATACGCAGTATTTT. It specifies CASSLARTTDTQYF. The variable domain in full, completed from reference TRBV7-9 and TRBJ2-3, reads DTGVSQNPRHKITKRGQNVTFRCDPISEHNRLYWYRQTLGQGPEFLTYFQNEAQLEKSRLLSDRFSAERPKGSFSTLEIQRTEQGDSAMYLCASSLARTTDTQYFGPGTRLTVL.

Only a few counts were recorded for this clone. CDR3 bases: TGCAGCGTTGAGTGGGTGAACACTGAAGCTTTCTTT. Translation: CSVEWVNTEAFF. The V and J genes are TRBV29-1 and TRBJ1-1; D not certain. The CDR3 covers 12 residues. Germline V gene lookup returns CDR1 SQVTM and CDR2 ANQGSEA. Trimming removed 3 bases from V and 0 bases from J, with 5 bases in between.

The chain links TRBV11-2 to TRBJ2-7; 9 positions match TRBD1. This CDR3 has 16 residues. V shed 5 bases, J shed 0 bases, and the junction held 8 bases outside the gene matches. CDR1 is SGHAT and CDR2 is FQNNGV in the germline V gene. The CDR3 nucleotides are TGTGCCAGCAGCCGCACAGGGGGCAAAAGCTCCTACGAGCAGTACTTC. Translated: CASSRTGGKSSYEQYF.

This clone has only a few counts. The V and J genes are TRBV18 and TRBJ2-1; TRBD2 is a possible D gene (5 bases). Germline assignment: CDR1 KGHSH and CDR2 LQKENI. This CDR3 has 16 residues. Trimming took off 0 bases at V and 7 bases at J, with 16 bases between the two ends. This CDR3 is CASSPPIGRSGNEQFF. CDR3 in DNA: TGTGCCAGCTCACCACCGATCGGCAGGTCGGGGAATGAGCAGTTCTTC.